These 26 T cell receptor beta chains were sequenced from one sample in a study of blood T cell repertoires in COVID-19. Generated by immunoSEQ multiplex PCR, the TCRdb table keeps only in-frame clones and is missing some. Counted here are about 59,000 clones, 81% occurring once; the ten biggest clones make up approximately 30%. Material: peripheral blood. The receptors come from a woman of 80 years or more with active or convalescent COVID-19.

The rearrangement uses TRBV5-6 and TRBJ1-3, with a weak D call TRBD1 (6 bases). The germline V gene encodes CDR1 SGHDT and CDR2 YYEEEE. This CDR3 contains 17 residues. Between the trimmed V and J ends, which lost 3 bases and 1 base, there was a span of 17 bases. Written as DNA, the CDR3 is TGTGCCAGCAGCTGGGGGCCGAGAGGGAATTCTGGAAACACCATATATTTT. Protein sequence: CASSWGPRGNSGNTIYF.

The V and J genes are TRBV4-3 and TRBJ2-1, with a tentative D call TRBD2 (5 bases). The germline V gene encodes CDR1 LGHNA and CDR2 YSLEER. Trimming took off 0 bases at V and 4 bases at J, with 10 bases between the two ends. CDR3 length equals 15 residues. The CDR3 sequence: CASSQDRTGYNEQFF. CDR3 in DNA: TGCGCCAGCAGCCAAGACCGGACGGGGTACAATGAGCAGTTCTTC.

On this clone itself: This sample also contains other DNA sequences that code for the same CDR3. This chain links TRBV5-1 with TRBJ1-1, with a weak D call TRBD1 (5 bases). The V end lost 0 bases, the J end lost 1 base, and 7 bases lay between the germline ends. Germline V lookup: CDR1 SGHRS, CDR2 YFSETQ. This CDR3 spans 14 amino acids. CDR3 bases: TGCGCCAGCAGCTTGGGACAGACGAACACTGAAGCTTTCTTT. It codes for CASSLGQTNTEAFF.

This clone appeared once. The CDR3 sequence is CASSFRQSSNQPQHF. The CDR3 nucleotides are TGTGCCAGCAGTTTTCGACAGAGTTCTAATCAGCCCCAGCATTTT. The chain is built from TRBV28 and TRBJ1-5; tentative D call: TRBD1 (5 bases). There are 15 residues in the CDR3. Germline V gene lookup returns CDR1 MDHEN and CDR2 SYDVKM. Trimming took 3 bases from V and 4 from J, leaving 13 bases between them.

This clone has a handful of counts. This chain uses TRBV11-2 with TRBJ1-2; a weak D match, TRBD1 (6 bases). This CDR3 has 16 residues. Germline assignment: CDR1 SGHAT and CDR2 FQNNGV. Deletions cut 0 bases from V and 2 bases from J, with 13 bases between. CDR3 protein: CASSLDPLTGNYGYTF. DNA for the CDR3: TGTGCCAGCAGCTTAGACCCCTTGACAGGAAACTATGGCTACACCTTC.

The rearrangement links TRBV5-1 to TRBJ1-1, with 8 bases identical to TRBD1. The V gene's germline CDR1 is SGHRS and CDR2 YFSETQ. V was clipped by 7 bases and J by 3 bases; unmatched bases: 5. The CDR3 is made up of 13 amino acids. The CDR3 region is CASVQDRDTEAFF. DNA for the CDR3: TGCGCCAGCGTTCAGGACAGGGACACTGAAGCTTTCTTT.

The chain links TRBV7-2 to TRBJ1-1; 7 bases match TRBD1. Germline V gene sequence: CDR1 SGHTA, CDR2 FQGNSA. There are 14 residues in the CDR3. V lost 0 bases and J lost 5; bases outside the gene matches: 3. The CDR3 coding sequence is TGTGCCAGCAGCTTAGCCTCAGGGGGGACTGAAGCTTTCTTT. Translation gives CASSLASGGTEAFF.

The chain has TRBV18 and TRBJ1-4; D is unresolved. In germline, CDR1 is KGHSH, CDR2 LQKENI. The CDR3 runs to 14 residues. The germline V and J ends were trimmed by 5 bases and 2 bases, with 9 bases remaining between them. CDR3 residues: CASSVRGTNEKLFF. CDR3 DNA sequence: TGTGCCAGCTCAGTCCGCGGGACTAATGAAAAACTGTTTTTT.

V is TRBV2 and J is TRBJ1-1; no clear D gene. This CDR3 has 15 amino acids. Trimming shortened V by 8 bases and J by 1 base, and 17 bases separated the two germline ends. CDR1 SNHLY and CDR2 FYNNEI come from the germline V gene. CDR3 coding DNA: TGTGCCAGCCGACCGGCGGGCCTGGAGAACACTGAAGCTTTCTTT. Its protein product is CASRPAGLENTEAFF.

The gene calls are TRBV2 and TRBJ1-1; TRBD1 matches at 10 bases. The CDR3 runs 13 residues. V lost 7 bases to trimming and J lost 6 bases; unmatched junction nucleotides: 5. CDR1 and CDR2 (germline): SNHLY, FYNNEI. This chain's CDR3 is CASNDRGRSEAFF. CDR3 bases: TGTGCCAGCAACGACAGGGGGCGATCTGAAGCTTTCTTT.

In this sample, this clone turned up a few times. This chain links TRBV4-3 with TRBJ2-1; 8 bases match TRBD2. V lost 0 bases and J lost 6; bases outside the gene matches: 4. Per the germline V gene, CDR1 is LGHNA and CDR2 is YSLEER. This CDR3 is 15 amino acids long. CDR3 protein: CASSQDWTSLNEQFF. The CDR3 DNA is TGCGCCAGCAGCCAAGATTGGACTAGCCTCAATGAGCAGTTCTTC.

This clone was picked up a small number of times. The rearrangement joins TRBV7-8 to TRBJ1-5; possible D gene TRBD1, 6 bases. Germline loops: CDR1 SGHVS, CDR2 FQNEAQ. Trimming took off 5 bases at V and 0 bases at J, with 11 bases between the two ends. This CDR3 comprises 15 residues. CDR3 residues: CASSQTGYSNQPQHF. Here the CDR3 DNA reads TGTGCCAGCAGCCAGACAGGTTATAGCAATCAGCCCCAGCATTTT. The entire variable domain, with the rest obtained from reference TRBV7-8 and TRBJ1-5, is as follows: GAGVSQSPRYKVAKRGQDVALRCDPISGHVSLFWYQQALGQGPEFLTYFQNEAQLDKSGLPSDRFFAERPEGSVSTLKIQRTQQEDSAVYLCASSQTGYSNQPQHFGDGTRLSIL.

The chain carries TRBV6-2 or TRBV6-3 and TRBJ2-3; 10 bases align to TRBD2. Per the germline V gene, CDR1 is MNHEY and CDR2 is SVGEGT. Trimming cost V 2 bases and J 14 bases; bases outside gene matches: 7. The CDR3 is made up of 13 amino acids. The CDR3 spells CASSYLASGSWYF. CDR3 nucleotide sequence: TGTGCCAGCAGTTACCTTGCTAGCGGGAGCTGGTATTTT.

V and J are TRBV4-1 and TRBJ1-1; D gene ambiguous. Germline CDR1 is MGHRA and CDR2 is YSYEKL. V was trimmed by 1 base and J by 5 bases, leaving 8 bases between them. The CDR3 runs to 13 residues. The CDR3 bases are TGCGCCAGCAGCCAAGGAGGGATAACTGAAGCTTTCTTT. It translates to CASSQGGITEAFF.

The chain is built from TRBV27 and TRBJ2-1, with 10 bases fitting TRBD2. V lost 6 bases, J lost 1 base, and 3 bases stayed unmatched. The CDR3 extends over 15 amino acids. Germline assignment: CDR1 MNHEY and CDR2 SMNVEV (reference sequence). CDR3 in DNA: TGTGCCAGCAGGGAGGGACTAGCGTCCTACAATGAGCAGTTCTTC. Translation gives CASREGLASYNEQFF.

The CDR3 nucleotides are TGTGCCAGCAGTTACAAGGGACATCAGTACTTC. This gives the protein CASSYKGHQYF. V is TRBV6-5 and J is TRBJ2-4, with TRBD1 as a possible D gene (6 bases). This CDR3 is 11 amino acids long. Between the trimmed V and J ends, which lost 2 bases and 12 bases, there was a span of 8 bases. Germline V gene lookup returns CDR1 MNHEY and CDR2 SVGAGI.

The chain couples TRBV5-1 to TRBJ2-3, with 9 nucleotides matching TRBD2. This CDR3 has 18 residues. J gave up 2 bases and V 0 bases, and 10 bases lay outside the gene matches. Germline-derived CDR1 and CDR2 are SGHRS and YFSETQ. The CDR3 sequence: CASSLADQRGALTDTQYF. CDR3 bases: TGCGCCAGCAGCTTGGCGGACCAGCGGGGGGCCCTCACAGATACGCAGTATTTT.

The chain joins TRBV2 to TRBJ2-1, with a weak D call TRBD2 (6 bases). Per germline, CDR1 SNHLY and CDR2 FYNNEI. CDR3 length equals 16 residues. Trimming left V 9 bases short and J 4 bases short, with 22 bases between. CDR3 sequence reads: CASTLTEGITYNEQFF. CDR3 coding DNA: TGTGCCAGTACCCTAACGGAGGGAATCACATACAATGAGCAGTTCTTC.

The rearrangement links TRBV15 to TRBJ1-2; unclear D gene. Germline V gene sequence: CDR1 LNHNV, CDR2 YYDKDF (reference sequence). V lost 3 bases and J 6 bases, leaving 11 bases between the germline ends. CDR3 length: 13 residues. CDR3 in DNA: TGTGCCACCAGCAGGGTCTTGGAGGATGGCTACACCTTC. Amino acid sequence: CATSRVLEDGYTF.

The chain has TRBV7-9 and TRBJ1-1; D possibly corresponds to TRBD1 (5 bases). The V gene lost 4 bases and the J gene lost 1 base, with 16 bases spanning the gap. Germline V gene sequence: CDR1 SEHNR, CDR2 FQNEAQ (reference sequence). The CDR3 loop spans 16 amino acids. The CDR3 DNA sequence: TGTGCCAGCAGCTCTAAGGGACTCAACGCGAACACTGAAGCTTTCTTT. As protein: CASSSKGLNANTEAFF.

The chain recombines TRBV27 with TRBJ2-3, with 14 bases matching TRBD2. Germline V gene lookup returns CDR1 MNHEY and CDR2 SMNVEV (reference sequence). The CDR3 is 16 amino acids. With 6 bases clipped from V and 6 bases from J, the junction kept 8 bases outside the gene matches. The CDR3: CASRRTSGGPGDTQYF. Here the CDR3 DNA reads TGTGCCAGCAGGAGGACTAGCGGGGGGCCAGGGGATACGCAGTATTTT.

V is TRBV9 and J is TRBJ2-1, with 14 nucleotides matching TRBD2. This CDR3 comprises 15 residues. The V and J ends lost 3 bases and 10 bases, in that order; junction bases with no gene match: 6. Germline V CDR1 and CDR2: SGDLS, YYNGEE. The CDR3 DNA reads as TGTGCCAGCAGCGCTGCGGGACTAGCGGGGGCAGAGCAGTTCTTC. Translated: CASSAAGLAGAEQFF.

The chain joins TRBV7-8 to TRBJ1-3; D not resolved. The CDR3 totals 17 residues. The germline gives CDR1 SGHVS, CDR2 FQNEAQ. Trimming pared 1 base from V and 1 base from J, leaving 14 bases between. The CDR3, as DNA: TGTGCCAGCAGCTTAGGTATCGGAGAGAGGTCTGGAAACACCATATATTTT. Protein sequence: CASSLGIGERSGNTIYF.

This chain links TRBV7-2 with TRBJ2-7; 14 positions match TRBD2. V gave up 1 base and J gave up 0 bases; unmatched junction bases: 5. The CDR3 length is 18 residues. Germline V lookup: CDR1 SGHTA, CDR2 FQGNSA. Here the CDR3 DNA reads TGTGCCAGCAGCTTAGGCAGACTAGCGGGGGGGCCCTCCTACGAGCAGTACTTC. Its protein product is CASSLGRLAGGPSYEQYF.

This clone was detected only a few times. This chain links TRBV6-5 with TRBJ1-2; 8 bases fit TRBD1. In germline, CDR1 is MNHEY, CDR2 SVGAGI. The CDR3 runs to 14 residues. Germline trimming cut 6 bases from V and 5 bases from J; bases unmatched to any gene: 8. CDR3 in DNA: TGTGCCAGCAGCCGCGGACAGGGACCTTATGGCTACACCTTC. Translated, it gives CASSRGQGPYGYTF.

The V gene is TRBV19, the J gene TRBJ1-5, with 8 nucleotides matching TRBD1. In germline, CDR1 is LNHDA, CDR2 SQIVND (reference sequence). The CDR3 runs 13 residues. The junction had 6 bases not matched to a gene; V was cut back by 7 bases and J by 7 bases. CDR3 amino acids: CASTGTGRQPQHF. CDR3 nucleotide sequence: TGTGCCAGTACCGGGACAGGACGCCAGCCCCAGCATTTT.